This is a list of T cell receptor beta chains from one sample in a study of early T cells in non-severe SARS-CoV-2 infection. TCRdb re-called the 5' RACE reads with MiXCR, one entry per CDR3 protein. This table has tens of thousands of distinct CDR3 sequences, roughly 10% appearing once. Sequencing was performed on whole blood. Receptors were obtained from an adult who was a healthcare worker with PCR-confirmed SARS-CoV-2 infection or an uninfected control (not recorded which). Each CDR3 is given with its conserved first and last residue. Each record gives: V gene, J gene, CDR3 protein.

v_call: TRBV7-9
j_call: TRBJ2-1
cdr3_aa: CASSLSFKGNEQFF

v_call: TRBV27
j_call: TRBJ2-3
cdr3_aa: CASSRNGVEDTQYF

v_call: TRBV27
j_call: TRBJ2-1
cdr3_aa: CASSGTGSSYNEQFF

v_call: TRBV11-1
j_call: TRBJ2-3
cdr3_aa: CASSAGDTFPAGATYF

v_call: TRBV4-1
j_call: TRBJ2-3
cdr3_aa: CASRAGSDTQYF

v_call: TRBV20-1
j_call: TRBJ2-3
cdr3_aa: CSASDFSSTDTQYF

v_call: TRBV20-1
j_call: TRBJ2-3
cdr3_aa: CSAPSAGGDTQYF

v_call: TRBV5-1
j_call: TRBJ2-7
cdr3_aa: CASSLDWIGEQYF

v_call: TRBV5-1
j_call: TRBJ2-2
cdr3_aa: CASSLNPSGELFF

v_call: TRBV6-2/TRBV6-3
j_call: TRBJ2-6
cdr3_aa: CASSGIRSGANVLTF

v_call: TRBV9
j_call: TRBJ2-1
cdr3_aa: CASSVVASGYNEQFF

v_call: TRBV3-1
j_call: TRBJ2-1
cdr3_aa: CASSQQSSYNEQFF

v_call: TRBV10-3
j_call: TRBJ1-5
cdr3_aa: CAISPDGSNQPQHF

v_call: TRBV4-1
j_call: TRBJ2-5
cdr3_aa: CASSAHQAAWETQYF

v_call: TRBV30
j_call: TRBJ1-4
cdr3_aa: CAWGQGIILFF

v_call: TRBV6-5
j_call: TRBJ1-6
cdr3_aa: CASSYSGGDHSPLHF

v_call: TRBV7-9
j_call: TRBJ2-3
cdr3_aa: CASSFQMSGTDTQYF

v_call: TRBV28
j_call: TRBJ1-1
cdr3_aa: CASSFAGFDTEAFF

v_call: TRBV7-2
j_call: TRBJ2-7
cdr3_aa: CASSWLLPGQGTWGEQYF

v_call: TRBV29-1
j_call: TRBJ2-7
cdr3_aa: CSVAYEGEQYF

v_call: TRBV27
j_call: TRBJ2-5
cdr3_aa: CASSPTDPARTQYF

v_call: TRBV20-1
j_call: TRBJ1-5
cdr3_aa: CSARVSFRIDQPQHF

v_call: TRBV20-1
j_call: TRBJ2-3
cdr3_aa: CSAADSGRAGADTQYF

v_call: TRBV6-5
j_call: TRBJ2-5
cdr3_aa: CASTALAGAGGETQYF

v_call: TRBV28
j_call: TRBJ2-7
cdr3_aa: CASSRTGYEQYF

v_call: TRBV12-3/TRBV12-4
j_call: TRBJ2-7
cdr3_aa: CASSLTSYEQYF